This T cell receptor (beta chain) was captured by sequencing in a study of shared clonotypes between healthy human individuals. Clones were read by immunoSEQ multiplex PCR, and TCRdb kept only the in-frame ones, dropping some. Of a few hundred thousand clones in the sample, about 96% are singletons; the top ten hold 0.057%. The germline CDR1 and CDR2 sequences are SEHNR and FQNEAQ (reference sequence). The CDR3 extends over 14 amino acids. With V trimmed by 5 bases and J by 5 bases, 6 bases remained unmatched. The rearrangement links TRBV7-9 to TRBJ1-5, with TRBD1 identical over 7 bases. The receptor was isolated from a woman aged 25-40 years in good health. The sample was naive CD4+ T cells sorted from blood. Subset: CD45RA+ positively selected. The chain's CDR3 is CASSHQGEDQPQHF. CDR3 sequence (DNA): TGTGCCAGCAGCCATCAGGGGGAAGATCAGCCCCAGCATTTT.